The clone carrying this TCR beta chain occurred once. The sample originates from a study of blood T cell repertoires in COVID-19. As for the study in general: Acute and convalescent COVID-19 samples came from the United States, Italy and Spain.

Sequenced by immunoSEQ multiplex PCR; TCRdb stores in-frame clones only, minus some. The repertoire holds 50,000 or so clones, with more than 80% as singletons. This TCR derives from a human donor with active COVID-19. The donor label of this sample is uncertain. The sample was peripheral blood.

CDR3 DNA sequence: TGCGCCAGCAGCTTGGAGCCTAGCGGGGGAGAAGAGACCCAGTACTTC. Amino acids: CASSLEPSGGEETQYF. The chain recombines TRBV5-1 with TRBJ2-5, with TRBD2 matching 10 bases. This CDR3 comprises 16 residues. With V trimmed by 0 bases and J by 3 bases, 5 bases remained unmatched. Germline V gives CDR1 SGHRS, CDR2 YFSETQ.